The 25 T cell receptor beta chains in this list originate from one sample, sequenced in a study of breast tumors, draining lymph nodes, adjacent tissues. TCRdb passed the multiplex PCR reads through MiXCR, listing each CDR3 protein once. This repertoire shows about 120,000 distinct CDR3 sequences, about 20% found once; its top ten account for over 3%. The lymph nodes were axillary draining lymph nodes from breast cancer patients. The sample comprised axillary lymph node tissue. These receptors came from a female donor with breast cancer. Some clones in this sample may be carry-over from other donors' samples.

For this clonotype: Being one base from a much bigger clone, this may be a read error. The rearrangement joins TRBV6-6 to TRBJ1-2; 10 bases fit TRBD1. The CDR3 loop spans 13 amino acids. Germline V gives CDR1 MNHNY, CDR2 SVGAGI (reference sequence). The CDR3 region is CASRTGTGDGYAF. The CDR3 bases are TGTGCCAGCAGGACCGGGACAGGGGATGGCTACGCCTTC.

At least ten counts were recorded for this clonotype. The genes are TRBV29-1 and TRBJ2-1, with TRBD2 matching 11 bases. Germline V gene data show CDR1 as SQVTM and CDR2 as ANQGSEA. V was clipped by 3 bases and J by 6 bases; unmatched bases: 10. The CDR3 has 16 residues. The CDR3 sequence: CSVEASGRTGGNEQFF. In DNA, the CDR3 is TGCAGCGTTGAGGCTAGCGGGAGGACGGGGGGCAATGAGCAGTTCTTC.

This clonotype was recorded at least ten times. V is TRBV11-2 and J is TRBJ2-5; D gene uncertain. V lost 2 bases, J lost 2 bases, and 9 bases lay in between. Germline CDR1 is SGHAT and CDR2 is FQNNGV. The CDR3 is 14 amino acids. CDR3 loop: CASSLWARQETQYF. CDR3 DNA sequence: TGTGCCAGCAGCTTATGGGCCAGGCAAGAGACCCAGTACTTC.

Comment on this clonotype: A much larger clone lies one base from this, so it may be a read error. This rearrangement joins TRBV12-3 or TRBV12-4 to TRBJ1-3, with 9 bases fitting TRBD1. The CDR3 is 15 residues long. In DNA, the CDR3 is TGTGCCAACAGTTTTCGGACAGGGGCTGGAAACACCATATATTTT. Its translation is CANSFRTGAGNTIYF.

This clonotype has a count of ten or more. The CDR3 DNA reads as TGTGCCAGCAGCCCAAGGCACCCCTCGAACACCGGGGAGCTGTTTTTT. The encoded protein is CASSPRHPSNTGELFF. The gene calls are TRBV7-2 and TRBJ2-2; D is ambiguous. The CDR3 sequence is 16 residues long. Trimming left V 5 bases short and J 0 bases short, with 13 bases between. Germline V CDR1 and CDR2: SGHTA, FQGNSA.

This clonotype was recorded at least ten times. The chain links TRBV6-1 to TRBJ1-2; the D is unclear. The germline gives CDR1 MNHNS, CDR2 SASEGT. The length of the CDR3 is 13 residues. V gave up 9 bases and J gave up 8 bases, with 19 bases separating them. CDR3 nucleotide sequence: TGTGCCAGTAACGATTGGAGAGGTGAGGGCTACACCTTC. This encodes CASNDWRGEGYTF.

The sample holds many counts of this clonotype. J is TRBJ2-5 and V is TRBV5-1; no definite D call. Trimming removed 5 bases at V and 0 bases at J, with 2 bases between. The CDR3 sequence is 11 residues long. The germline V gene encodes CDR1 SGHRS and CDR2 YFSETQ. The CDR3 region is CASRHQETQYF. CDR3 sequence (DNA): TGCGCCAGCAGGCACCAAGAGACCCAGTACTTC.

This clonotype was counted ten times or more. The chain carries TRBV6-5 and TRBJ2-1, with 7 bases fitting TRBD2. Per the germline V gene, CDR1 is MNHEY and CDR2 is SVGAGI. This CDR3 contains 14 residues. J lost 8 bases, V lost 2 bases, and 6 bases had no gene match. The CDR3 region has the DNA TGTGCCAGCAGTTACCGGGCGGGAGTCGATGAGCAGTTCTTC. The encoded protein is CASSYRAGVDEQFF.

The table lists this clonotype with many counts. CDR3 nucleotides: TGTGCCATCAGTGATTTTGGGACAGGAGAAAATCAGCCCCAGCATTTT. It is translated as CAISDFGTGENQPQHF. This chain connects TRBV10-3 to TRBJ1-5; 8 positions agree with TRBD1. The CDR3 length is 16 residues. Germline-derived CDR1 and CDR2 are ENHRY and SYGVKD. Losses at the gene ends were 3 bases for V and 4 bases for J; bases not matched to a gene: 8.

In regard to this clonotype: A read error may explain this, as a much larger clone is one base away. The conserved final phenylalanine or tryptophan is absent from the CDR3, which likely points to a read error. The chain uses TRBV18 and TRBJ2-5; no clear D gene. Germline assignment: CDR1 KGHSH and CDR2 LQKENI. There are 14 residues in the CDR3. V was cut by 2 bases and J by 0 bases, with 7 bases left in between. CDR3 bases: TGTGCCAGCTCACCAAAAGGAAACCAAGAGACCCAGTACTCC. It yields the protein CASSPKGNQETQYS.

The chain combines TRBV12-3 or TRBV12-4 with TRBJ2-5, with 9 bases matching TRBD1. CDR3 size: 15 residues. J lost 5 bases, V lost 4 bases, and 8 bases had no gene match. The CDR3 here is CASSSGQGILETQYF. For the CDR3, the DNA is TGTGCCAGCAGTTCGGGACAGGGAATTCTTGAGACCCAGTACTTC.

The V call is TRBV27, the J call TRBJ2-1; TRBD1 is a possible D gene (6 bases). The CDR3 is 15 residues long. Looked up from germline, CDR1 is MNHEY and CDR2 is SMNVEV (reference sequence). V lost 1 base and J 6 bases, leaving 13 bases between the germline ends. CDR3 DNA sequence: TGTGCCAGCAGTTTATGGCAGGGGATGGGCAATGAGCAGTTCTTC. This encodes CASSLWQGMGNEQFF.

This clonotype has a count of ten or more. The J gene is TRBJ2-1, the V gene TRBV29-1; no clear D. The CDR3 consists of 11 residues. Trimming stripped 4 bases from V and 7 bases from J, with 8 bases between. Germline CDR1 reads SQVTM; CDR2 reads ANQGSEA. The CDR3 DNA sequence: TGCAGCGTTGTACCCGGGAATGAGCAGTTCTTC. Translation gives CSVVPGNEQFF.

Turning to this clonotype: It is unclear where the CDR3 begins or ends on the DNA, so no DNA is shown, and the CDR3 is as TCRdb lists it. The gene calls are TRBV11-2 and TRBJ2-5; no check of the table's D call, TRBD1, against the DNA was made. The CDR3 numbers 21 amino acids, ends counted. Germline V gene sequence: CDR1 SGHAT, CDR2 FQNNGV. The CDR3 is CASSLAGGFTEAFFGQETQYF.

This clonotype was counted many times. The chain carries TRBV7-3 and TRBJ2-1, with 8 nucleotides matching TRBD1. The CDR3 loop spans 14 amino acids. Germline CDR1 SGHTA, CDR2 FQGTGA. V lost 3 bases to trimming and J lost 8 bases; unmatched junction nucleotides: 6. CDR3 nucleotide sequence: TGTGCCAGCAGCTTGTCAGGGGGCAGAGATGAGCAGTTCTTC. It codes for CASSLSGGRDEQFF.

This clonotype was observed at least ten times. The rearrangement joins TRBV6-5 to TRBJ2-7, with D hard to call. The germline V gene encodes CDR1 MNHEY and CDR2 SVGAGI. This CDR3 contains 13 residues. Trimming shortened V by 2 bases and J by 2 bases, and 7 bases separated the two germline ends. Here the CDR3 DNA reads TGTGCCAGCAGTTACGGGAAAACCTACGAGCAGTACTTC. Amino acid sequence: CASSYGKTYEQYF.

This clonotype was counted many times. This chain uses TRBV7-3 with TRBJ2-1; D tentatively fits TRBD1 or TRBD2 (6 bases each). Between the trimmed V and J ends, which lost 0 bases and 4 bases, there was a span of 13 bases. The CDR3 covers 16 residues. CDR1 is SGHTA, CDR2 FQGTGA, per germline. CDR3 residues: CASSLTWQGRYNEQFF. Here the CDR3 DNA reads TGTGCCAGCAGCTTAACGTGGCAGGGGAGGTACAATGAGCAGTTCTTC.

The genes are TRBV30 and TRBJ2-3, with 12 bases identical to TRBD2. The germline CDR1 and CDR2 sequences are GTSNPN and SVGIG (reference sequence). V lost 3 bases and J lost 4; bases outside the gene matches: 17. This CDR3 has 19 amino acids. The CDR3 protein is CAWRSLSLAGGPDPDTQYF. Written as DNA, the CDR3 is TGTGCCTGGAGATCCCTTAGCCTAGCGGGAGGGCCCGATCCAGATACGCAGTATTTT.

This clonotype was picked up a small number of times. This rearrangement joins TRBV5-4 to TRBJ2-1, with D possibly being TRBD2 (6 bases). CDR3 size: 13 residues. Germline values: CDR1 SGHNT, CDR2 YYREEE (reference sequence). V shed 4 bases and J shed 7 bases, with 12 bases lying between them. The CDR3 sequence: CASSRGTENEQFF. CDR3 in DNA: TGTGCCAGCAGCCGCGGGACGGAGAATGAGCAGTTCTTC. Together with reference TRBV5-4 and TRBJ2-1, the CDR3 gives the full variable domain: ETGVTQSPTHLIKTRGQQVTLRCSSQSGHNTVSWYQQALGQGPQFIFQYYREEENGRGNFPPRFSGLQFPNYSSELNVNALELDDSALYLCASSRGTENEQFFGPGTRLTVL.

Details on this clonotype: A much larger clone lies one base from this, so it may be a read error. The chain employs TRBV7-8 and TRBJ2-3; TRBD1 or TRBD2 may be the D gene (5 bases each). Trimming removed 6 bases at V and 3 bases at J, with 19 bases between. Per the germline V gene, CDR1 is SGHVS and CDR2 is FQNEAQ. The CDR3 consists of 16 residues. CDR3 loop: CASSPSSRGMTDTQYF. In DNA, the CDR3 is TGTGCCAGCAGTCCATCCTCCCGGGGCATGACAGATACGCAGTATTTT. Full variable domain (outside the CDR3, taken from reference TRBV7-8 and TRBJ2-3): GAGVSQSPRYKVAKRGQDVALRCDPISGHVSLFWYQQALGQGPEFLTYFQNEAQLDKSGLPSDRFFAERPEGSVSTLKIQRTQQEDSAVYLCASSPSSRGMTDTQYFGPGTRLTVL.

Many counts were recorded for this clonotype. V is TRBV5-1 and J is TRBJ2-1; no clear D. The CDR3 length is 13 residues. V shed 1 base and J shed 5 bases, with 7 bases lying between them. The V gene's germline CDR1 is SGHRS and CDR2 YFSETQ. CDR3 sequence (DNA): TGCGCCAGCAGCTTGACACCCAACAATGAGCAGTTCTTC. Amino acid sequence: CASSLTPNNEQFF.

This clonotype was counted many times. The rearrangement uses TRBV5-6 and TRBJ1-2; D may be TRBD1 (5 bases). The CDR3 length is 16 residues. V was cut by 0 bases and J by 3 bases, with 15 bases left in between. Germline V gene sequence: CDR1 SGHDT, CDR2 YYEEEE. The CDR3 loop reads CASSLAGQGFDYGYTF. In nucleotides, the CDR3 is TGTGCCAGCAGCTTGGCTGGGCAGGGATTTGACTATGGCTACACCTTC. The variable domain in full, with the rest retrieved from reference TRBV5-6 and TRBJ1-2, is DAGVTQSPTHLIKTRGQQVTLRCSPKSGHDTVSWYQQALGQGPQFIFQYYEEEERQRGNFPDRFSGHQFPNYSSELNVNALLLGDSALYLCASSLAGQGFDYGYTFGSGTRLTVV.

This clonotype appeared many times. The V gene is TRBV20-1, the J gene TRBJ2-7; TRBD2 aligns across 10 bases. V lost 0 bases, J lost 0 bases, and 14 bases stayed unmatched. In germline, CDR1 is DFQATT, CDR2 SNEGSKA (reference sequence). The CDR3 consists of 19 residues. The CDR3 sequence: CSARDFRPGLATSSYEQYF. The DNA of the CDR3 is TGCAGTGCTAGAGATTTTCGGCCGGGACTAGCGACTTCCTCCTACGAGCAGTACTTC.

At least ten counts were recorded for this clonotype. The J gene is TRBJ1-5, the V gene TRBV10-3, with unresolved D. The germline gives CDR1 ENHRY, CDR2 SYGVKD. CDR3 length equals 12 residues. V was shortened by 2 bases and J by 4 bases, with 3 bases between the two germline ends. The DNA of the CDR3 is TGTGCCATCAGTGAGGGAAATCAGCCCCAGCATTTT. Translation gives CAISEGNQPQHF.

This clonotype was detected ten times or more. The chain joins TRBV2 to TRBJ2-5; no firm D call. Germline assignment: CDR1 SNHLY and CDR2 FYNNEI. The V end was cut by 2 bases, the J end by 2 bases, with 6 bases between. This CDR3 contains 13 residues. The CDR3 nucleotides read TGTGCCAGCAGTGAACTTCTACAAGAGACCCAGTACTTC. Residues: CASSELLQETQYF.